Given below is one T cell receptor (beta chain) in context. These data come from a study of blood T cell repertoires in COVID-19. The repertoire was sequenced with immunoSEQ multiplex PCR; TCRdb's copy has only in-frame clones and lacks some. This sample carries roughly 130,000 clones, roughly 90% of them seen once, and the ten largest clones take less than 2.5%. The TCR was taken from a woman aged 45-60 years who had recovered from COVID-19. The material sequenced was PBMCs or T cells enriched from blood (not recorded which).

CDR3 residues: CASSPPAGTGVGDTQYF. The CDR3 DNA sequence: TGTGCCAGCAGCCCGCCAGCCGGGACAGGGGTTGGCGATACGCAGTATTTT. V is TRBV5-6 and J is TRBJ2-3; 10 bases align to TRBD1. This CDR3 spans 17 amino acids. Trimming cost V 4 bases and J 6 bases; bases outside gene matches: 14. CDR1 is SGHDT and CDR2 is YYEEEE in the germline V gene.